The entry that follows covers one T cell receptor beta chain sequence. Its specificity is unknown. The entry originates in a study of cytomegalovirus exposure and HLA in healthy donors. Points from the study as a whole: Most TCRs appeared rarely, but some public TCRs recurred in many donors. Later analysis demonstrated an association between a missense DCLRE1C variant and TCR beta V- and J-gene trimming. Reportedly, cytomegalovirus status was diagnosed with high sensitivity and specificity.

Primers included in the PCR were 60 Vbeta and 13 Jbeta primers. Libraries were prepared by immunoSEQ multiplex PCR; TCRdb keeps only in-frame clonotypes and omits some of them. There are about 70,000 clones in the sample; 75% to 90% occur only once, and 2% lies in the top ten. Trimming stripped 6 bases from V and 5 bases from J, with 20 bases between. From germline, CDR1 is ENHRY and CDR2 SYGVKD. This CDR3 comprises 16 residues. The receptor was derived from a woman in her thirties in good health and CMV-seronegative. Input material: PBMCs. The chain recombines TRBV10-3 with TRBJ2-1; D is unclear. CDR3 coding DNA: TGTGCCATCAGGGATCCCTTTGGGCTTCGTAACAATGAGCAGTTCTTC. It codes for CAIRDPFGLRNNEQFF.